This T cell receptor beta chain was captured in a study of cytomegalovirus exposure and HLA in healthy donors. Regarding the study as a whole: The study listed some 160 cytomegalovirus-associated TCR beta chains.

Note on this clone: Its antigen is as yet unknown.

Primers for the PCR totalled 60 Vbeta and 13 Jbeta. The table came from immunoSEQ multiplex PCR; TCRdb's copy has only in-frame clones and leaves some out. This sample has some 190,000 clones; around 78% occur once, and the top ten carry 1.5% to 2%. The CDR3 spans 17 residues. Per germline, CDR1 MDHEN and CDR2 SYDVKM. Trimming at V came to 2 bases and at J to 0 bases, leaving 4 bases not matched to a gene. This sequence was found in a man aged 18 to 35 in good health and CMV-seronegative. V usage is TRBV28 and J usage is TRBJ1-1, with 12 bases lining up with TRBD1. The sample consisted of PBMCs. This CDR3 is CASSLGTGGGLNTEAFF. Here the CDR3 DNA reads TGTGCCAGCAGTTTAGGGACAGGGGGCGGCTTGAACACTGAAGCTTTCTTT.